One and the same sample provided the 17 T cell receptor beta chains below, sequenced in a study of shared clonotypes between healthy human individuals. Naive CD8 cells were CD45RO-negative, positively selected for CCR7, excluding terminally differentiated effector memory CD45RA+ cells. Profiled with immunoSEQ multiplex PCR; TCRdb holds only in-frame clones, not every one. Here the sample spans about 2 million clones, over 85% being singletons. Sequencing was done on a sample of naive CD8+ T cells sorted from blood. These receptors were obtained from a man aged 18 to 30 in good health.

The V call is TRBV14, the J call TRBJ1-6; no clear D. CDR3 length: 14 amino acids. Germline V gene data show CDR1 as SGHDN and CDR2 as FVKESK. Trimming pared 8 bases from V and 10 bases from J, leaving 18 bases between. The DNA for the CDR3 is TGTGCCAGCTCCTCGGGTGAGGGTTGGTCACCCCTCCACTTT. Translation: CASSSGEGWSPLHF. Drawing the rest from reference TRBV14 and TRBJ1-6, the complete variable domain is EAGVTQFPSHSVIEKGQTVTLRCDPISGHDNLYWYRRVMGKEIKFLLHFVKESKQDESGMPNNRFLAERTGGTYSTLKVQPAELEDSGVYFCASSSGEGWSPLHFGNGTRLTVT.

V usage is TRBV10-2 and J usage is TRBJ2-5, with 10 positions matching TRBD2. The CDR3 consists of 17 residues. With V trimmed by 0 bases and J by 2 bases, 6 bases remained unmatched. Germline CDR1 WSHSY, CDR2 SAAADI. The CDR3 coding sequence is TGCGCCAGCAGTGAGTCGCATGGGACTAGCGCTCAAGAGACCCAGTACTTC. Translating it yields CASSESHGTSAQETQYF.

The chain recombines TRBV5-1 with TRBJ2-1, with D hard to call. This CDR3 spans 13 amino acids. Germline V CDR1 and CDR2: SGHRS, YFSETQ. V was shortened by 5 bases and J by 6 bases, with 12 bases between the two germline ends. DNA for the CDR3: TGCGCCAGCAGGGACGTCAAGAGCAATGAGCAGTTCTTC. Translating it yields CASRDVKSNEQFF.

J is TRBJ1-2 and V is TRBV30; D ambiguous. The CDR3 is 12 amino acids. Trimming left V 0 bases short and J 7 bases short, with 9 bases between. Germline V gene data show CDR1 as GTSNPN and CDR2 as SVGIG (reference sequence). The CDR3 DNA follows: TGTGCCTGGAGTGTTATGGCAAGTGGCTACACCTTC. It specifies CAWSVMASGYTF.

The CDR3 here is CASSYSEGGNTEAFF. For the CDR3, the DNA is TGTGCCAGCAGTTACTCGGAGGGGGGTAACACTGAAGCTTTCTTT. The V and J genes are TRBV6-5 and TRBJ1-1; perhaps TRBD1 as D (6 bases). This CDR3 has 15 amino acids. V shed 0 bases and J shed 2 bases, with 10 bases lying between them. The germline V gene has CDR1 MNHEY and CDR2 SVGAGI.

This clone has only one observation. This chain connects TRBV13 to TRBJ2-3, with 10 nucleotides matching TRBD2. Germline V CDR1 and CDR2: PRHDT, FYEKMQ (reference sequence). This CDR3 region has 17 residues. Losses at the gene ends were 0 bases for V and 1 base for J; bases not matched to a gene: 4. CDR3 in DNA: TGTGCCAGCAGCTTAGGCCGAGCGGGGGGGCGCACAGATACGCAGTATTTT. Its translation is CASSLGRAGGRTDTQYF.

This rearrangement joins TRBV14 to TRBJ2-1, with D perhaps matching TRBD2 (5 bases). Germline V gene sequence: CDR1 SGHDN, CDR2 FVKESK. This CDR3 has 12 residues. Trimming pared 3 bases from V and 12 bases from J, leaving 12 bases between. CDR3: CASSQSRGGQFF. CDR3 DNA: TGTGCCAGCAGCCAGTCCCGGGGTGGGCAGTTCTTC.

V is TRBV4-1 and J is TRBJ2-3, with a weak D call TRBD2 (5 bases). The CDR3 runs 15 residues. Deletions cut 8 bases from V and 4 bases from J, with 19 bases between. CDR1 is MGHRA and CDR2 is YSYEKL in the germline V gene. The CDR3 region has the DNA TGCGCCAGCCAGCCGCTTGAGGGAGTGGCAGATACGCAGTATTTT. Its translation: CASQPLEGVADTQYF.

This clone has only one observation. The V and J genes are TRBV7-9 and TRBJ1-4; 7 bases align to TRBD1. V lost 3 bases to trimming and J lost 2 bases; unmatched junction nucleotides: 6. Per germline, CDR1 SEHNR and CDR2 FQNEAQ (reference sequence). This CDR3 contains 16 residues. CDR3 sequence: CASSFWTGGTNEKLFF. CDR3 bases: TGTGCCAGCAGCTTTTGGACAGGCGGCACTAATGAAAAACTGTTTTTT.

V usage is TRBV29-1 and J usage is TRBJ2-2, with D possibly being TRBD1 (6 bases). The CDR3 loop spans 13 amino acids. Per germline, CDR1 SQVTM and CDR2 ANQGSEA. Trimming pared 7 bases from V and 4 bases from J, leaving 13 bases between. The CDR3 DNA is TGCAGCGCTTCTGGACAGTCCACCGGGGAGCTGTTTTTT. Its translation: CSASGQSTGELFF.

The V call is TRBV28, the J call TRBJ2-7; D call uncertain. The CDR3 runs to 11 residues. V lost 5 bases, J lost 6 bases, and 8 bases lay in between. Germline CDR1 MDHEN, CDR2 SYDVKM. The CDR3 nucleotides read TGTGCCAGCAGTGTCTCCCTCGAGCAGTACTTC. Encoded protein: CASSVSLEQYF.

V is TRBV9 and J is TRBJ1-6, with a possible D match to TRBD1 (6 bases). Trimming stripped 4 bases from V and 5 bases from J, with 16 bases between. Per the germline V gene, CDR1 is SGDLS and CDR2 is YYNGEE. The CDR3 covers 16 residues. The CDR3 sequence: CASSLNDRTNNSPLHF. CDR3 nucleotide sequence: TGTGCCAGCAGCCTCAACGACAGGACCAATAATTCACCCCTCCACTTT.

On this clone: Other DNA sequences in the sample encode the same CDR3. The gene calls are TRBV7-9 and TRBJ2-7, with no clear D. V lost 1 base and J lost 7, with 5 bases in between. The V gene's germline CDR1 is SEHNR and CDR2 FQNEAQ (reference sequence). The CDR3 totals 11 residues. The CDR3 DNA is TGTGCCAGCAGCTTAGGGCTGGAGCAGTACTTC. This encodes CASSLGLEQYF.

This chain joins TRBV11-2 and TRBJ2-4; D possibly uses TRBD1 or TRBD2 (6 bases each). The germline CDR1 and CDR2 sequences are SGHAT and FQNNGV. The CDR3 runs 15 residues. V was shortened by 1 base and J by 8 bases, with 15 bases between the two germline ends. The DNA of the CDR3 is TGTGCCAGCAGCTTAGGATCGGGGGCCGAGTACATTCAGTACTTC. Its protein product is CASSLGSGAEYIQYF. The full variable domain, its missing parts supplied by reference TRBV11-2 and TRBJ2-4, is EAGVAQSPRYKIIEKRQSVAFWCNPISGHATLYWYQQILGQGPKLLIQFQNNGVVDDSQLPKDRFSAERLKGVDSTLKIQPAKLEDSAVYLCASSLGSGAEYIQYFGAGTRLSVL.

The J gene is TRBJ1-6, the V gene TRBV4-1; TRBD1 might be the D (5 bases). The length of the CDR3 is 16 residues. With 1 base removed from V and 7 bases from J, the gap between germline ends came to 14 bases. Germline CDR1 reads MGHRA; CDR2 reads YSYEKL. CDR3 loop: CASSQVQTSGNSPLHF. In DNA, the CDR3 is TGCGCCAGCAGCCAAGTCCAGACATCAGGGAATTCACCCCTCCACTTT.

The rearrangement links TRBV28 to TRBJ2-3; a possible D gene is TRBD2 (6 bases). The V and J ends lost 5 bases and 1 base respectively, with 10 bases between them. Germline loops: CDR1 MDHEN, CDR2 SYDVKM. This CDR3 contains 14 residues. CDR3 in amino acids: CASSAGFRTDTQYF. The CDR3 coding sequence is TGTGCCAGCAGTGCGGGATTCCGCACAGATACGCAGTATTTT.

This chain connects TRBV11-2 to TRBJ2-1; D is ambiguous. V was cut by 0 bases and J by 10 bases, with 7 bases left in between. The CDR3 spans 12 residues. Germline CDR1 and CDR2: SGHAT and FQNNGV. CDR3 in DNA: TGTGCCAGCAGCTTAGAGCTAGGGGAGCAGTTCTTC. Its protein is CASSLELGEQFF.